The source of this T cell receptor beta chain is a study of T cells expressing NK-cell markers. CDR1 and CDR2 from the germline V gene are MNHEY and SVGAGI. This CDR3 region has 11 residues. Findings of the study overall: Clarity on HCMV specificity was lacking for the expanded NKG2C+ T cell clones.

From its re-call of the 5' RACE reads, TCRdb lists each CDR3 protein once, without DNA. This sample's table has roughly 420,000 distinct CDR3 sequences. Concerning this clonotype: Its antigen is unidentified.

This TCR came from a woman between 18 and 75 years old in good health. This chain joins TRBV6-5 and TRBJ2-3. The sequenced material came from blood T cells: a sorted CD56 or NKG2C T cell subset, CD4+ or CD8+ T cells, or bulk PBMC T cells (not recorded which). The CDR3 is CASRDRSTQYF.